A single sample is the source of the 29 T cell receptor beta chains below, sequenced in a study of T cell clonality in common variable immunodeficiency (dated by TCRdb to about 2015). No antigen has been assigned to these receptors. Summary of the overall study and its limitations: Reportedly, TCRbeta sequences from CVID had fewer deletions and N-nucleotide insertions, and highly modified clones with 13 or more V deletions were absent from CVID.

Library preparation was by the immunoSEQ multiplex PCR assay. TCRdb retrieved this table from immuneACCESS and kept in-frame rearrangements only. Not all clones are present; in checked studies, unresolved V genes account for under half, and no reason is known for the remainder. This sample shows some 17,000 clones, and none of them turns up only once. About 14% of the sample lies in the top ten. The specimen sequenced was peripheral blood mononuclear cells. These receptors were obtained from a human donor with common variable immunodeficiency.

This clone showed up many times. The read ends 3 residues early relative to the CDR3; the germline J gene fills the gap. The chain uses TRBV5-1 and TRBJ1-5, with 7 bases matching TRBD1. Trimming took 0 bases from V and 3 from J; bases not matched to a gene: 6. CDR1 is SGHRS and CDR2 is YFSETQ in the germline V gene. CDR3 length: 16 amino acids. CDR3 DNA, as far as it was read: TGCGCCAGCAGCTTGGGTGCAGGGGGGCCCAATCAGCCC. It codes for CASSLGAGGPNQP. The CDR3 in full is CASSLGAGGPNQPQHF.

This clone has more than one count but fewer than ten. With the read ending 3 residues before the CDR3 end, the germline J gene is used to fill in that end. J is TRBJ2-3 and V is TRBV7-9, with 11 bases identical to TRBD2. The germline V gene encodes CDR1 SEHNR and CDR2 FQNEAQ (reference sequence). V dropped 3 bases and J dropped 4; count of bases not matched to a gene: 0. CDR3 length: 14 residues. The CDR3: CASSFSGRADTQYF. The sequenced part of the CDR3 DNA is TGTGCCAGCAGCTTTAGCGGGAGGGCAGATACG. Full variable domain (rest looked up from reference TRBV7-9 and TRBJ2-3): DTGVSQNPRHKITKRGQNVTFRCDPISEHNRLYWYRQTLGQGPEFLTYFQNEAQLEKSRLLSDRFSAERPKGSFSTLEIQRTEQGDSAMYLCASSFSGRADTQYFGPGTRLTVL.

This clone was seen only a few times. The CDR3 is cut off 3 residues early in the read; its end comes from the germline J gene. The V gene is TRBV6-1, the J gene TRBJ2-7, with 10 positions matching TRBD1. This CDR3 is 15 amino acids long. CDR1 is MNHNS and CDR2 is SASEGT in the germline V gene. V was clipped by 1 base and J by 4 bases; unmatched bases: 4. The CDR3 DNA, read in part, is TGTGCCAGCAGTGAAGGACAGGGGGCTTTTTACGAG. Translation: CASSEGQGAFYE. The complete CDR3 sequence is CASSEGQGAFYEQYF.

This clone has a count of ten or more. The CDR3 is cut off 3 residues early in the read; its end comes from the germline J gene. The V and J genes are TRBV5-4 and TRBJ1-2; TRBD1 matches 8 bases. The CDR3 consists of 15 residues. CDR1 and CDR2 (germline): SGHNT, YYREEE (reference sequence). With V trimmed by 1 base and J by 4 bases, 6 bases remained unmatched. The CDR3 loop is CASSLRQGQGYGYTF. Partial CDR3 DNA: TGTGCCAGCAGCTTGAGACAGGGGCAGGGCTATGGC.

Ten or more counts support this clone. This CDR3 is CASRQGTSGQETQYF. CDR3 bases read: TGCGCCAGCCGACAAGGGACTAGCGGACAAGAGACC. This chain links TRBV5-1 with TRBJ2-5; 11 nucleotides line up with TRBD2. The missing CDR3 end, 3 residues past where the read stops, is filled in from the germline J gene. The ends lost 7 bases at V and 2 bases at J; junction bases unmatched: 7. CDR1 is SGHRS, CDR2 YFSETQ, per germline. The CDR3 loop spans 15 amino acids.

This clone was detected ten times or more. The DNA ends 3 residues before the CDR3 does, and the rest of the CDR3 is filled in from the germline J gene. The V and J genes are TRBV5-1 and TRBJ1-6; D remains unclear. This CDR3 is built from 13 residues. V lost 1 base and J 10 bases, leaving 9 bases between the germline ends. Germline assignment: CDR1 SGHRS and CDR2 YFSETQ. The CDR3 reads CASSLSSESPLHF. The sequenced part of the CDR3 DNA is TGCGCCAGCAGCTTGTCCAGCGAATCACCC.

This clone has more than one count but fewer than ten. The read finishes 3 residues shy of the CDR3 end, and the germline J gene is used to complete it. The rearrangement joins TRBV19 to TRBJ1-1, with D tentatively TRBD1 (6 bases). V was pared by 4 bases and J by 4 bases, with 10 bases between. Per germline, CDR1 LNHDA and CDR2 SQIVND (reference sequence). This CDR3 has 13 residues. CDR3 sequence reads: CASSRGRSTEAFF. The CDR3 DNA, read in part, is TGTGCCAGTAGTAGGGGGCGCAGCACTGAA.

This clone was seen at least ten times. The CDR3 extends 3 residues past the end of the read, so its final part is completed from the germline J gene. This chain links TRBV11-2 with TRBJ2-5; D possibly corresponds to TRBD2 (6 bases). Germline V gene data show CDR1 as SGHAT and CDR2 as FQNNGV. V was trimmed by 5 bases and J by 5 bases, leaving 15 bases between them. The CDR3 covers 14 residues. The CDR3 protein is CASSPGTPWETQYF. Partial CDR3 DNA: TGTGCCAGCAGCCCCGGGACTCCCTGGGAGACC.

This clone was observed a handful of times. Read data end 3 residues before the CDR3 end; the end is taken from the germline J gene. The chain has TRBV20-1 and TRBJ2-5, with a tentative D call TRBD1 (5 bases). The CDR3 covers 16 residues. Trimming pared 1 base from V and 1 base from J, leaving 16 bases between. CDR1 and CDR2 from the germline V gene are DFQATT and SNEGSKA (reference sequence). The CDR3 DNA, read in part, is TGCAGTGCTAGAGGGGGCCCCCTAGTCACCCAAGAGACC. Its translation is CSARGGPLVTQET. The CDR3 in full is CSARGGPLVTQETQYF.

This clone appeared a few times. The read gets to within 3 residues of the CDR3 end, and the germline J gene fills in the rest. V and J are TRBV11-2 and TRBJ1-5; D is perhaps TRBD1 (5 bases). V was trimmed by 5 bases and J by 6 bases, leaving 14 bases between them. The length of the CDR3 is 14 residues. CDR1 and CDR2 from the germline V gene are SGHAT and FQNNGV. The CDR3 bases that were read are TGTGCCAGCAGCCAAACGGGACTTGCTCAGCCC. Protein product: CASSQTGLAQP. The whole CDR3 sequence is CASSQTGLAQPQHF.

This clone was seen only a few times. The CDR3 end lies 3 residues beyond the end of the read and is filled in from the germline J gene. This chain connects TRBV7-3 to TRBJ2-7; D is possibly TRBD1 (5 bases). The germline V gene has CDR1 SGHTA and CDR2 FQGTGA. Trimming removed 3 bases at V and 4 bases at J, with 13 bases between. The CDR3 contains 14 residues. CDR3 DNA (partial): TGTGCCAGCAGCTTGACAGCGAAGTCATACGAG. Translation gives CASSLTAKSYE. The full CDR3 protein reads CASSLTAKSYEQYF. The full variable domain, its missing parts supplied by reference TRBV7-3 and TRBJ2-7, is GAGVSQTPSNKVTEKGKYVELRCDPISGHTALYWYRQSLGQGPEFLIYFQGTGAADDSGLPNDRFFAVRPEGSVSTLKIQRTERGDSAVYLCASSLTAKSYEQYFGPGTRLTVT.

This clone was detected only a few times. The read ends 3 residues early relative to the CDR3; the germline J gene fills the gap. The chain couples TRBV19 to TRBJ1-6, with D uncertain. Germline V gene sequence: CDR1 LNHDA, CDR2 SQIVND (reference sequence). The CDR3 loop spans 14 amino acids. Trimming left V 7 bases short and J 0 bases short, with 7 bases between. The sequenced CDR3 bases are TGTGCCAGTACCCTAACCTCCTATAATTCACCC. Amino acid sequence: CASTLTSYNSP. From start to end, the CDR3 is CASTLTSYNSPLHF.

This clone has a count of ten or more. Sequencing ends 3 residues short of the CDR3 end; the germline J gene provides the rest. The chain carries TRBV28 and TRBJ2-4, with D possibly being TRBD2 (5 bases). Germline V gives CDR1 MDHEN, CDR2 SYDVKM. The germline V and J ends were trimmed by 6 bases and 8 bases, with 20 bases remaining between them. The length of the CDR3 is 15 residues. The part of the CDR3 DNA that was read is TGTGCCAGCAGCCCCCTCGTGGTAGGCGGGTACATT. Residues: CASSPLVVGGYI. The CDR3 as a whole reads CASSPLVVGGYIQYF.

In this sample, this clone turned up many times. The missing CDR3 end, 3 residues past where the read stops, is filled in from the germline J gene. The chain joins TRBV6-1 to TRBJ2-1, with a weak D call TRBD2 (6 bases). The CDR3 has 13 residues. The V gene lost 3 bases and the J gene lost 6 bases, with 9 bases spanning the gap. The V gene's germline CDR1 is MNHNS and CDR2 SASEGT. The CDR3 spells CASSELGGNEQFF. The DNA read from the CDR3 is TGTGCCAGCAGTGAGTTGGGGGGCAATGAG.

As for this clone: The CDR3 end is not reached by the read, which stops 3 residues before it; the germline J gene fills it in. The rearrangement uses TRBV7-2 and TRBJ2-3; 7 bases are shared with TRBD1. J gave up 5 bases and V 2 bases, and 7 bases lay outside the gene matches. The CDR3 totals 15 residues. From germline, CDR1 is SGHTA and CDR2 FQGNSA. The CDR3 region is CASSLRGGAGDTQYF. CDR3 DNA (partial): TGTGCCAGCAGCTTAAGAGGGGGCGCGGGAGATACG.

This clone appeared many times. Read sequence stops 3 residues before the CDR3 end, and the germline J gene provides the missing end. The J gene is TRBJ1-1, the V gene TRBV6-1; tentatively, D is TRBD1 (6 bases). The germline V and J ends were trimmed by 3 bases and 6 bases, with 11 bases remaining between them. Germline CDR1 reads MNHNS; CDR2 reads SASEGT. This CDR3 is built from 13 residues. The DNA read from the CDR3 is TGTGCCAGCAGTGAGACGGAGGGGGCTGAA. This sequence encodes CASSETEGAE. The complete CDR3 reads CASSETEGAEAFF.

Comment on this clone: Read coverage stops 3 residues before the CDR3 terminus; the germline J gene supplies the remainder. The V gene is TRBV7-6, the J gene TRBJ2-7, with 9 bases that match TRBD2. This CDR3 comprises 16 residues. The germline gives CDR1 SGHVS, CDR2 FNYEAQ. V lost 0 bases and J lost 0; bases outside the gene matches: 3. CDR3 DNA (partial): TGTGCCAGCAGCTTAGCAGCGGGAGGCCTCTCCTACGAG. This encodes CASSLAAGGLSYE. The entire CDR3 protein reads CASSLAAGGLSYEQYF.

This clone was picked up many times. The read terminates 3 residues ahead of where the CDR3 ends, so the germline J gene completes it. The chain uses TRBV19 and TRBJ2-3, with 11 positions matching TRBD2. Trimming took 6 bases from V and 0 from J; bases not matched to a gene: 8. This CDR3 spans 17 amino acids. Germline V CDR1 and CDR2: LNHDA, SQIVND (reference sequence). CDR3 region: CASSSWTSGPSTDTQYF. The CDR3 bases that were read are TGTGCCAGTAGCTCTTGGACTAGCGGGCCTAGCACAGATACG. Based on the CDR3 plus reference TRBV19 and TRBJ2-3, the full variable domain is DGGITQSPKYLFRKEGQNVTLSCEQNLNHDAMYWYRQDPGQGLRLIYYSQIVNDFQKGDIAEGYSVSREKKESFPLTVTSAQKNPTAFYLCASSSWTSGPSTDTQYFGPGTRLTVL.

This clone was seen repeatedly, ten times or more. The DNA ends 3 residues before the CDR3 does, and the rest of the CDR3 is filled in from the germline J gene. The chain employs TRBV5-5 and TRBJ2-2; TRBD1 might be the D (6 bases). Germline V lookup: CDR1 SGHKS, CDR2 YYEKEE (reference sequence). This CDR3 spans 14 amino acids. Trimming left V 4 bases short and J 4 bases short, with 11 bases between. The covered CDR3 bases are TGTGCCAGCAGCATCGACAGGATCACCGGGGAG. It yields the protein CASSIDRITGE. The whole CDR3 protein reads CASSIDRITGELFF. Full variable domain (remainder filled in from reference TRBV5-5 and TRBJ2-2): DAGVTQSPTHLIKTRGQQVTLRCSPISGHKSVSWYQQVLGQGPQFIFQYYEKEERGRGNFPDRFSARQFPNYSSELNVNALLLGDSALYLCASSIDRITGELFFGEGSRLTVL.

This clone was seen at least ten times. The read stops 3 residues short of the end of the CDR3; the missing end is completed from the germline J gene. This chain uses TRBV5-6 with TRBJ2-7; tentatively, D is TRBD1 (5 bases). The CDR3 has 14 residues. V gave up 4 bases and J gave up 2 bases, with 13 bases separating them. Germline V gives CDR1 SGHDT, CDR2 YYEEEE. This CDR3 is CASSRTRKAYEQYF. The CDR3 bases that were read are TGTGCCAGCAGCCGGACACGGAAGGCCTACGAG.

As concerns this clone: The read finishes 3 residues shy of the CDR3 end, and the germline J gene is used to complete it. This chain uses TRBV18 with TRBJ1-1, with D possibly matching TRBD1 (5 bases). Trimming removed 3 bases at V and 1 base at J, with 15 bases between. Germline V gene sequence: CDR1 KGHSH, CDR2 LQKENI. The CDR3 runs 16 residues. CDR3 bases read: TGTGCCAGCTCACCCCCTCTTTTGGGGGGGAACACTGAA. Translation: CASSPPLLGGNTE. The complete CDR3 reads CASSPPLLGGNTEAFF.

The table lists this clone with many counts. The read ends 3 residues shy of where the CDR3 ends; the end is completed using the germline J gene. V gene TRBV7-9 combines with J gene TRBJ2-2; 7 bases line up with TRBD2. Looked up from germline, CDR1 is SEHNR and CDR2 is FQNEAQ (reference sequence). The V and J ends lost 5 bases and 2 bases, in that order; junction bases with no gene match: 2. This CDR3 contains 14 residues. This CDR3 reads CASSQGLNTGELFF. CDR3 DNA, as far as it was read: TGTGCCAGCAGCCAGGGACTAAACACCGGGGAG.

This clone was detected many times. The read terminates 3 residues before the CDR3 end, so the remaining end is supplied by the germline J gene. The gene calls are TRBV10-1 and TRBJ2-3, with 10 bases identical to TRBD2. The V gene end was trimmed by 2 bases and the J gene end by 0 bases; junction bases not matched to a gene: 5. The germline gives CDR1 WNHNN, CDR2 SYGVQD (reference sequence). CDR3 length equals 17 residues. The CDR3 sequence is CASSEQREGPSTDTQYF. The covered CDR3 bases are TGCGCCAGCAGTGAGCAGCGGGAGGGCCCTAGCACAGATACG.

Details on this clone: The read halts 3 residues ahead of the CDR3 end, with the missing end drawn from the germline J gene. The rearrangement links TRBV7-9 to TRBJ2-2, with 8 bases matching TRBD1. In germline, CDR1 is SEHNR, CDR2 FQNEAQ (reference sequence). The CDR3 loop spans 15 amino acids. V was pared by 0 bases and J by 5 bases, with 2 bases of the junction left unmatched. The CDR3 protein is CASSLATGGTGELFF. The covered CDR3 bases are TGTGCCAGCAGCTTAGCCACAGGGGGTACCGGGGAG. Filled out from reference TRBV7-9 and TRBJ2-2, the complete variable domain reads DTGVSQNPRHKITKRGQNVTFRCDPISEHNRLYWYRQTLGQGPEFLTYFQNEAQLEKSRLLSDRFSAERPKGSFSTLEIQRTEQGDSAMYLCASSLATGGTGELFFGEGSRLTVL.

This clone showed up just a few times. This CDR3 is CSARDGGGISYEQYF. CDR3 DNA (partial): TGCAGTGCTAGAGATGGAGGCGGCATCTCCTACGAG. J is TRBJ2-7 and V is TRBV20-1; D perhaps matches TRBD2 (5 bases). The read ends 3 residues shy of where the CDR3 ends; the end is completed using the germline J gene. The CDR3 has 15 residues. Germline CDR1 is DFQATT and CDR2 is SNEGSKA (reference sequence). Trimming stripped 0 bases from V and 0 bases from J, with 12 bases between.

As to this clone: The read finishes 3 residues shy of the CDR3 end, and the germline J gene is used to complete it. This chain joins TRBV18 and TRBJ2-1, with TRBD2 as a possible D gene (6 bases). CDR1 is KGHSH and CDR2 is LQKENI in the germline V gene. The CDR3 loop spans 13 amino acids. The germline V and J ends were trimmed by 5 bases and 9 bases, with 14 bases remaining between them. The CDR3 is CASSSGLGGEQFF. Partial CDR3 DNA: TGTGCCAGCTCAAGCGGGTTGGGAGGTGAG.

About this clone: The CDR3 end is not reached by the read, which stops 3 residues before it; the germline J gene fills it in. The V call is TRBV29-1, the J call TRBJ2-7; maybe TRBD2 (7 bases). Trimming shortened V by 4 bases and J by 6 bases, and 19 bases separated the two germline ends. Germline lookup yields CDR1 SQVTM and CDR2 ANQGSEA. The CDR3 is 14 amino acids. The CDR3 loop is CSVARPGGPGEQYF. The covered CDR3 bases are TGCAGCGTTGCCCGTCCCGGGGGGCCAGGCGAG.

This clone turned up a few times. Read coverage stops 3 residues before the CDR3 terminus; the germline J gene supplies the remainder. This chain uses TRBV5-6 with TRBJ2-7; D may match TRBD1 or TRBD2 (5 bases each). The CDR3 extends over 15 amino acids. Trimming pared 1 base from V and 0 bases from J, leaving 11 bases between. Per germline, CDR1 SGHDT and CDR2 YYEEEE. CDR3 in amino acids: CASSLRGEGSYEQYF. The DNA read from the CDR3 is TGTGCCAGCAGCTTGAGGGGTGAGGGCTCCTACGAG.

This clone came up a few times. This CDR3 reads CASSARWTGLTGELFF. CDR3 bases read: TGTGCCAGCAGTGCCCGTTGGACAGGGTTAACCGGGGAG. The chain has TRBV6-1 and TRBJ2-2; 8 positions agree with TRBD1. The observed sequence ends 3 residues before the CDR3 terminus, with the missing tail filled in from the germline J gene. CDR1 and CDR2 (germline): MNHNS, SASEGT. This CDR3 region has 16 residues. V dropped 4 bases and J dropped 5; count of bases not matched to a gene: 9.